This T cell receptor (beta chain) was retrieved from a study of tumour-infiltrating T cells in Burkitt lymphoma. Overall study context: The Burkitt lymphoma cohort spanned all epidemiological subtypes. Productive clonality predicted overall and progression-free survival. Study observations and caveats: Many Burkitt lymphoma patients shared several public clonotypes.

The protocol was immunoSEQ multiplex PCR, while the TCRdb copy is restricted to in-frame clones and leaves out a portion. This sample has 3,900 or so clones; roughly 13% occur once, and the top ten carry about a fifth. As concerns this clone: The target antigen is unknown.

This CDR3 has 17 amino acids. CDR1 and CDR2 (germline): SNHLY, FYNNEI. J lost 8 bases, V lost 7 bases, and 15 bases had no gene match. The gene calls are TRBV2 and TRBJ1-4, with 11 positions matching TRBD1. The receptor was isolated from a human donor with Burkitt lymphoma. The sequencing sample was made of tumor tissue. The CDR3: CASTERDRGLVGEKLFF. The CDR3 DNA sequence: TGTGCCAGCACCGAAAGGGACAGGGGGTTGGTTGGAGAAAAACTGTTTTTT.